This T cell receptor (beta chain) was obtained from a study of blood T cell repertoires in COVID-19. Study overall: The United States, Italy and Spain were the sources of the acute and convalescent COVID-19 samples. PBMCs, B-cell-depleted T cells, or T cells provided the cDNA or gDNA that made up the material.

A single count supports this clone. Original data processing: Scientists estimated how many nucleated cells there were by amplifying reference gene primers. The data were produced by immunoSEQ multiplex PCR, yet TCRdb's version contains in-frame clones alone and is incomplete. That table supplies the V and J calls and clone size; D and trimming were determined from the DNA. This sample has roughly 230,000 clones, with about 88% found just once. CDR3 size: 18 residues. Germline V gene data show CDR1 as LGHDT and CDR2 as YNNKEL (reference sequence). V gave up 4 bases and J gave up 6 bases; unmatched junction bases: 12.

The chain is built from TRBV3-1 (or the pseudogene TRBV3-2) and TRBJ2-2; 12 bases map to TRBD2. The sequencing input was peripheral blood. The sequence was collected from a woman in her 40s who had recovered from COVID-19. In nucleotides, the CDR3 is TGTGCCAGCAGCCCGCGGACTAGCGGGATATCATCATCCGGGGAGCTGTTTTTT. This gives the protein CASSPRTSGISSSGELFF.